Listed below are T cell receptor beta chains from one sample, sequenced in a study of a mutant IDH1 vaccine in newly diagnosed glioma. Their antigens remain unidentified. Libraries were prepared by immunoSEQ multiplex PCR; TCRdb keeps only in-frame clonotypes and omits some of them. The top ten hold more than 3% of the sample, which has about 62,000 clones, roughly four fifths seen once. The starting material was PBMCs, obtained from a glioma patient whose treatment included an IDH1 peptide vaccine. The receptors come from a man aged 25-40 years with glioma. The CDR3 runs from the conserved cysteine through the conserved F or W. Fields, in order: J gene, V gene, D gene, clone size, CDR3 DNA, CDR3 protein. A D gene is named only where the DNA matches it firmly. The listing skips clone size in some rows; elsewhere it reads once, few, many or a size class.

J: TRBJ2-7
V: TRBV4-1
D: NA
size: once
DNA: TGCGCCAGCAGCCAAGAAAGGAGGGGGCCCGGGTCCTACGAGCAGTACTTC
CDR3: CASSQERRGPGSYEQYF

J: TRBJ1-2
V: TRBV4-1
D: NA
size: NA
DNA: TGCGCCAGCAGCCAAGATTGGGGGGCCTACTATGGCTACACCTTC
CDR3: CASSQDWGAYYGYTF

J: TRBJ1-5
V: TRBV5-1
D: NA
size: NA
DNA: TGCGCCAGCAGCCCCGGAGGGTTGAGCAATCAGCCCCAGCATTTT
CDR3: CASSPGGLSNQPQHF

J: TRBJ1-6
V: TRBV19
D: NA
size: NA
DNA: TGTGCCAGTAGTATTCTAATGGGAAACTCCTATAATTCACCCCTCCACTTT
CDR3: CASSILMGNSYNSPLHF

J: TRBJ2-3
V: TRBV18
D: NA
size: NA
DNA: TGTGCCAGCTCACCCCAAGGGGCTAGCACAGATACGCAGTATTTT
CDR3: CASSPQGASTDTQYF

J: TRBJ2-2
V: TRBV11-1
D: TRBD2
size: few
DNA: TGTGCCAGCAGCCCCGGGGGGGGAGGGAACACCGGGGAGCTGTTTTTT
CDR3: CASSPGGGGNTGELFF

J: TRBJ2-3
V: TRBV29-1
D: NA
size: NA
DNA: TGCAGCGTTAGCAGGGGAGTTAATGGGCCTGATACGCAGTATTTT
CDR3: CSVSRGVNGPDTQYF

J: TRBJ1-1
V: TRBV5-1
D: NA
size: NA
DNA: TGCGCCAGCAGCACCTCCTACGGTTTCGGCACTGAAGCTTTCTTT
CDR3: CASSTSYGFGTEAFF

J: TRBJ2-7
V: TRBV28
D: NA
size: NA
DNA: TGTGCCAGCAGTTTGTTCCAAACGCTTCTCTACGAGCAGTACTTC
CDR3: CASSLFQTLLYEQYF

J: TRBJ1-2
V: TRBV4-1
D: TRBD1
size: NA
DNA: TGCGCCAGCAGCCTCCGGGACAGCAATAACTATGGCTACACCTTC
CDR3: CASSLRDSNNYGYTF

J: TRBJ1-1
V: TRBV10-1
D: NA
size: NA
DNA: TGCGCCAGCAAACCGTCAGGGGCCGCGGCGAACACTGAAGCTTTCTTT
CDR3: CASKPSGAAANTEAFF

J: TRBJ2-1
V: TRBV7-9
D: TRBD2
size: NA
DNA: TGTGCCAGCAGCACGGGACTAGCCGACAATGAGCAGTTCTTC
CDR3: CASSTGLADNEQFF

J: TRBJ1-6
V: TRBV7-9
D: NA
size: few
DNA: TGTGCCAGCAGCTTAGTGTCGGGGTATAATTCACCCCTCCACTTT
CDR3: CASSLVSGYNSPLHF

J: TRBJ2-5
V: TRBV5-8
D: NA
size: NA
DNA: TGTGCCAGCAGCCCCCCCCGATACAGGGTTAAGACCCAGTACTTC
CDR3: CASSPPRYRVKTQYF

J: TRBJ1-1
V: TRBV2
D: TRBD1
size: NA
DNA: TGTGCCAGCAGTCTACAGGGGTCGTTTGAAGCTTTCTTT
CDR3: CASSLQGSFEAFF

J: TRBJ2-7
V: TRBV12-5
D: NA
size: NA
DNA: TGTGCTAGTGGTTTGAGGAGTACGGGCGCAGGGTACGAGCAGTACTTC
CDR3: CASGLRSTGAGYEQYF

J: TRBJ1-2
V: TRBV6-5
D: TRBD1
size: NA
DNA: TGTGCCAGCGCCCTACAGGGGGACGGCTATGGCTACACCTTC
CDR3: CASALQGDGYGYTF

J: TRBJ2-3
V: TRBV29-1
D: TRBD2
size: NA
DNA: TGCAGCGTTGTTCGTAGCGGGGCCCTTCCTGATACGCAGTATTTT
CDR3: CSVVRSGALPDTQYF

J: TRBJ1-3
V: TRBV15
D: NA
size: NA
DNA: TGTGCCACCAGCTTCCTTGGAAACACCATATATTTT
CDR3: CATSFLGNTIYF

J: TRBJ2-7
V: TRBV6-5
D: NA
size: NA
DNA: TGTGCCAGCAGTTTCCCGGGACTGGGGACTTACGAGCAGTACTTC
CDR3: CASSFPGLGTYEQYF

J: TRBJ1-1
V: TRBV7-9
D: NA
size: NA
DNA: TGTGCCAGCAGCCCAAGGAGGGGCTCGGACACTGAAGCTTTCTTT
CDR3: CASSPRRGSDTEAFF

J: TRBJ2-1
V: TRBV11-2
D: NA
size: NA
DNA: TGTGCCAGCAGCTTAGAAAGGCAGGTTCATGAGCAGTTCTTC
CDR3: CASSLERQVHEQFF

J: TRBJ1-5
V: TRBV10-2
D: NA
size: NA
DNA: TGCGCCAGCAGTGAGGAGGCAAGGGGCAATCAGCCCCAGCATTTT
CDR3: CASSEEARGNQPQHF

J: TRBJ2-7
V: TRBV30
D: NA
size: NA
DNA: TGTGCCTGGAGTGTATTTGAGCTTTCCCTGAACAACCCCCAGCAGTACTTC
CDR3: CAWSVFELSLNNPQQYF

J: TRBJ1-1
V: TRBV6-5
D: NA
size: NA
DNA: TGTGCCAGCAGTTACTCGCAGGGGCGATCTACTGAAGCTTTCTTT
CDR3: CASSYSQGRSTEAFF

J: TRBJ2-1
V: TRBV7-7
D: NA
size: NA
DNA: TGTGCCATCGAGGCAGTCAAGACCTACAATGAGCAGTTCTTC
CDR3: CAIEAVKTYNEQFF

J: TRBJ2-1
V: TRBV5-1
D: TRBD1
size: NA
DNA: TGCGCCAGCAGGTTGGGACAGGGGGGCCTCAGCTCCTACAATGAGCAGTTCTTC
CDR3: CASRLGQGGLSSYNEQFF

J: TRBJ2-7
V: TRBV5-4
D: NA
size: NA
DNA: TGTGCCAGCAGCTTGGCCCCCCGCTCGGACAGTTCCTACGAGCAGTACTTC
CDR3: CASSLAPRSDSSYEQYF

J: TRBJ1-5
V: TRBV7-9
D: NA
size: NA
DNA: TGTGCCAGCAGCCCCATAGGGCCGCGCGGGCAGCCCCAGCATTTT
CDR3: CASSPIGPRGQPQHF

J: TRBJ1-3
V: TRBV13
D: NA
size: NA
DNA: TGTGCCAGCAGCTTCATGACCGCAGGGAACACCATATATTTT
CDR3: CASSFMTAGNTIYF

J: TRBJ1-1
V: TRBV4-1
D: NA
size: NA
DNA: TGCGCCAGCAGCCAAGGGAGGAACACTGAAGCTTTCTTT
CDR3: CASSQGRNTEAFF

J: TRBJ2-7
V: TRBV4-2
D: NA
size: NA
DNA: TGTGCCAGCAGCCTAACGAGGGGTCTCTCCTACGAGCAGTACTTC
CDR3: CASSLTRGLSYEQYF